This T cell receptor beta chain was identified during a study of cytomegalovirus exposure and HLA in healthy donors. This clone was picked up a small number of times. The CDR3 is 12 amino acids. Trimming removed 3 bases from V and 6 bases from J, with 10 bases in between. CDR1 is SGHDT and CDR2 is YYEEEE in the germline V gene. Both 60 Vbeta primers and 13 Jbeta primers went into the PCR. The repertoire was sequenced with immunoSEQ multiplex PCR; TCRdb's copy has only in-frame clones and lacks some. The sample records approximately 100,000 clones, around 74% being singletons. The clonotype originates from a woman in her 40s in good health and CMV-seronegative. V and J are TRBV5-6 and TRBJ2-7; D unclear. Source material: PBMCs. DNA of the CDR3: TGTGCCAGCAGCTCAGGATTAGGCGAGCAGTACTTC. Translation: CASSSGLGEQYF.